The table lists the clone carrying this T cell receptor (beta chain) with a few counts. Its antigen is as yet unknown. The sample originates from a study of T cells after yellow fever vaccination. Findings of the study overall: FACS-sorted repertoires might harbor abundant contaminating clonotypes from the bulk population. Booster sampling recovered most clones from primary vaccination (96% CD4, around 90% CD8).

TCRdb re-called the 5' RACE reads with MiXCR, one entry per CDR3 protein. The data show roughly 340,000 distinct CDR3 sequences, 8.7% seen once. CDR3 length: 15 amino acids. Germline loops: CDR1 LGHNA, CDR2 YNFKEQ. The V and J ends lost 0 bases and 6 bases respectively, with 15 bases between them. This specimen was PBMCs, taken on the day of the first yellow fever vaccination. The V and J genes are TRBV4-2 and TRBJ2-7; the D is unclear. The source of this sequence is a man aged 18-30 years who received the YFV17D yellow fever vaccine. The CDR3 here is CASSQEEPNYGEQYF. CDR3 nucleotide sequence: TGTGCCAGCAGCCAAGAGGAGCCGAACTACGGCGAGCAGTACTTC.